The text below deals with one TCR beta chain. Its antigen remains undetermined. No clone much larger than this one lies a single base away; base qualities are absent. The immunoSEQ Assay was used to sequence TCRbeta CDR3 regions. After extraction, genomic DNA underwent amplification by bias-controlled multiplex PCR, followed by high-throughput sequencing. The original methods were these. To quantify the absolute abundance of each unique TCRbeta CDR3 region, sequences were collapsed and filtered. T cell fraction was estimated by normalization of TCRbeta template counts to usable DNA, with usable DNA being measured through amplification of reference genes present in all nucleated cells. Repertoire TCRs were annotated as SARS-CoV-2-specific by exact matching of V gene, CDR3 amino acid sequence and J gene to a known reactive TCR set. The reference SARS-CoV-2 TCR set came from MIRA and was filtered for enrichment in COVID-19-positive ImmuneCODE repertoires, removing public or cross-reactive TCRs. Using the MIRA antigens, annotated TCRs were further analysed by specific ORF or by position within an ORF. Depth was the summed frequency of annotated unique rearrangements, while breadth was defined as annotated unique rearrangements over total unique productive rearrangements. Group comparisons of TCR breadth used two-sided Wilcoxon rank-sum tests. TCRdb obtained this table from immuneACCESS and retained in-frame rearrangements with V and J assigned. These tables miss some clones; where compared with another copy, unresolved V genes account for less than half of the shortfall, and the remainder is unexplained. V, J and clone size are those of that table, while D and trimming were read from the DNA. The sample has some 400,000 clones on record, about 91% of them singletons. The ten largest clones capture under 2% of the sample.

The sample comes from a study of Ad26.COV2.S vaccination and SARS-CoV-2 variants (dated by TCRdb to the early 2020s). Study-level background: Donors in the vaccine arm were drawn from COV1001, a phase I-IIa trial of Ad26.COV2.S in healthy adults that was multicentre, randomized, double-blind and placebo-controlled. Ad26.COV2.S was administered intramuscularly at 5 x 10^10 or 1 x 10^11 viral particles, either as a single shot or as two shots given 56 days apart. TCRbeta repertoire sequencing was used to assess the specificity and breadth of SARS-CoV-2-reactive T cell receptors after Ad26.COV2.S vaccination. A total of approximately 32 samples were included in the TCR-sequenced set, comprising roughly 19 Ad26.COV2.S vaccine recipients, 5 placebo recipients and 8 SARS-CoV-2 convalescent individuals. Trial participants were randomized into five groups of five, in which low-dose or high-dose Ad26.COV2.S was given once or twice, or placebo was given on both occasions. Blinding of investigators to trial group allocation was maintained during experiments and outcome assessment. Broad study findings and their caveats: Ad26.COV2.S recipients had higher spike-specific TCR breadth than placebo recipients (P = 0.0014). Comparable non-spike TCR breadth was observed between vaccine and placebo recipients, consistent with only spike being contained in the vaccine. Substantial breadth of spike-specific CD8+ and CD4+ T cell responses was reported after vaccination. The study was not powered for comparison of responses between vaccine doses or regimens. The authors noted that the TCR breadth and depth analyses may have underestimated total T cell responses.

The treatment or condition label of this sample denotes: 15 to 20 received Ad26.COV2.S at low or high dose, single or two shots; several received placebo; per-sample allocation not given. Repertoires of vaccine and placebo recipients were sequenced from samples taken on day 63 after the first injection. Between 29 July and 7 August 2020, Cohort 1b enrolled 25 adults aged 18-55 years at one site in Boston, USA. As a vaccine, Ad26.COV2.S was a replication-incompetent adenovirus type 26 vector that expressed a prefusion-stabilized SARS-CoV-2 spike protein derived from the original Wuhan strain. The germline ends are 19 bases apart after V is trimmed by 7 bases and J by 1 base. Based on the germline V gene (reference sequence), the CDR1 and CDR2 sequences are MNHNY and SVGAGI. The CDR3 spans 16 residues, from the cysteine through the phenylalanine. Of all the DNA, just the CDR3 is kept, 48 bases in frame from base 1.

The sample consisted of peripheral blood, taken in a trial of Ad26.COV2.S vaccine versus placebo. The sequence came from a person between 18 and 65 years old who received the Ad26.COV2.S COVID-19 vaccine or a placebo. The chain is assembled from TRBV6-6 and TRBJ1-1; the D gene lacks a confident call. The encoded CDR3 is CASTHGVGEGNTEAFF. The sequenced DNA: TGTGCCAGCACTCACGGGGTGGGAGAAGGGAACACTGAAGCTTTCTTT.